This T cell receptor beta chain was recorded in a study of blood T cells in healthy people across ages. Next came a second PCR, run for roughly 6 to 11 cycles, which used a sample-barcoded 5' primer along with a J-beta primer mix. Each CDR3 protein is one row after TCRdb ran MiXCR on the 5' RACE reads. The sample has approximately 790,000 distinct CDR3 sequences; approximately 67% are singletons. There are 10 residues in the CDR3. Germline CDR1 SQVTM, CDR2 ANQGSEA. There are a few counts of this clonotype. Sequences were obtained from blood. The clonotype comes from a man aged 25 to 40 in good health. V and J are TRBV29-1 and TRBJ2-4; the D is unclear. The end of the DNA fits TRBJ2-5 better, so the J call may be wrong. The CDR3 region has the DNA TGCAGCGTTGGGGTCGAGACCCAGTACTTC. The encoded protein is CSVGVETQYF.